These 2 T cell receptor beta chains were sequenced from one sample in a study of cytomegalovirus exposure and HLA in healthy donors. A multiplex PCR was run with 60 Vbeta primers and 13 Jbeta primers. Data came from immunoSEQ multiplex PCR; TCRdb stores just in-frame clones and leaves some out. The sample has roughly 130,000 clones, 8.5% to 10% seen once; the top ten hold approximately 5%. The sequencing sample was made of PBMCs. These receptors all stem from a man in his forties or fifties in good health and CMV-seronegative.

V gene TRBV10-3 combines with J gene TRBJ2-3, with 10 bases aligning to TRBD1. Trimming at V came to 6 bases and at J to 3 bases, leaving 3 bases not matched to a gene. Germline V CDR1 and CDR2: ENHRY, SYGVKD. This CDR3 contains 14 residues. Written as DNA, the CDR3 is TGTGCCATCAGCGGACAGGGGGGTACAGATACGCAGTATTTT. Its translation: CAISGQGGTDTQYF.

This clone occurred a few times. V gene TRBV7-9 combines with J gene TRBJ2-1; no clear D. V was pared by 2 bases and J by 8 bases, with 7 bases between. Germline V gives CDR1 SEHNR, CDR2 FQNEAQ (reference sequence). This CDR3 has 12 amino acids. CDR3: CASSLTTDEQFF. The DNA of the CDR3 is TGTGCCAGCAGCTTAACTACGGATGAGCAGTTCTTC.